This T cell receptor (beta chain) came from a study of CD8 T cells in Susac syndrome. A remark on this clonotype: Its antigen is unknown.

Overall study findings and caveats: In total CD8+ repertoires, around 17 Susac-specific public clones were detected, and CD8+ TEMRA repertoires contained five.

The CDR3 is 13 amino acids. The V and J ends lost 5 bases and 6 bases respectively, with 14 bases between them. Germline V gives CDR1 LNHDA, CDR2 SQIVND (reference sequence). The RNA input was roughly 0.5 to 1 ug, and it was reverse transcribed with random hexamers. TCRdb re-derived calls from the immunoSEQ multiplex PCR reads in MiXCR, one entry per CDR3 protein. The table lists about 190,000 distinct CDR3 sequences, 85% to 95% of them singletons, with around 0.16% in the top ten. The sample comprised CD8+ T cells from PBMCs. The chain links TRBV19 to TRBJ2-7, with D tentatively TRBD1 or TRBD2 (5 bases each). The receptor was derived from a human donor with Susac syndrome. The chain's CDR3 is CASSRGPLIEQYF. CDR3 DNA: TGTGCCAGTAGTCGGGGCCCCCTGATCGAGCAGTACTTC.